These T cell receptor beta chains were read from a single sample in a study of blood T cell repertoires in COVID-19. Some clones are missing from TCRdb's copy, which holds only in-frame ones; the method was immunoSEQ multiplex PCR. The table records 360,000 or so clones, 88% of them present only once. The specimen sequenced was PBMCs or T cells enriched from blood (not recorded which). The receptors originated from a woman between 25 and 40 years old who had been exposed to COVID-19. CDR3s include the opening cysteine and the closing phenylalanine or tryptophan. The D gene is left open where the match is weak. The size of a clone is reported for some rows only, either as once, few or many, or as a class for expanded clones.

j_gene: TRBJ1-5; d_gene: TRBD1; v_gene: TRBV19; abundance: once; CDR3nt: TGTGCCAGTAGTAGAGGGACAGGGTTAAAGGGCTATAGCAATCAGCCCCAGCATTTT; CDR3aa: CASSRGTGLKGYSNQPQHF
j_gene: TRBJ1-6; d_gene: -; v_gene: TRBV28; abundance: -; CDR3nt: TGTGCCAGCAGTCCACCCGCGGGTAATTCACCCCTCCACTTT; CDR3aa: CASSPPAGNSPLHF
j_gene: TRBJ1-2; d_gene: TRBD1; v_gene: TRBV5-4; abundance: -; CDR3nt: TGTGCCAGCAGCTATAGGGACAGGAGCTATGGCTACACCTTC; CDR3aa: CASSYRDRSYGYTF
j_gene: TRBJ2-7; d_gene: TRBD1; v_gene: TRBV11-3; abundance: -; CDR3nt: TGTGCCAGCAGCTTAATGGGACAGGGACTCTACGAGCAGTACTTC; CDR3aa: CASSLMGQGLYEQYF
j_gene: TRBJ2-5; d_gene: TRBD1; v_gene: TRBV27; abundance: few; CDR3nt: TGTGCCAGCAGTAAAAGACAGGGCCAAGAGACCCAGTACTTC; CDR3aa: CASSKRQGQETQYF
j_gene: TRBJ2-3; d_gene: -; v_gene: TRBV10-1; abundance: -; CDR3nt: TGCGCCAGCAGTGCCCTCGTTCGGGATACGCAGTATTTT; CDR3aa: CASSALVRDTQYF
j_gene: TRBJ1-2; d_gene: TRBD1; v_gene: TRBV29-1; abundance: -; CDR3nt: TGCAGCGTTCTACAGGGGGACGGCTACACCTTC; CDR3aa: CSVLQGDGYTF
j_gene: TRBJ2-7; d_gene: -; v_gene: TRBV5-8; abundance: -; CDR3nt: TGTGCCAGCAGCTTGGTATACGAGCAGTACTTC; CDR3aa: CASSLVYEQYF
j_gene: TRBJ1-5; d_gene: -; v_gene: TRBV29-1; abundance: -; CDR3nt: TGCAGCGTTGGACATGGCAATCAGCCCCAGCATTTT; CDR3aa: CSVGHGNQPQHF
j_gene: TRBJ1-4; d_gene: TRBD1; v_gene: TRBV7-2; abundance: -; CDR3nt: TGTGCCAGCAGCCTAAGGACAGGAAAAAATGAAAAACTGTTTTTT; CDR3aa: CASSLRTGKNEKLFF
j_gene: TRBJ2-2; d_gene: -; v_gene: TRBV5-1; abundance: -; CDR3nt: TGCGCCAGCAGCCTCCAAGGTGCGGGAACGAACACCGGGGAGCTGTTTTTT; CDR3aa: CASSLQGAGTNTGELFF
j_gene: TRBJ2-1; d_gene: -; v_gene: TRBV19; abundance: -; CDR3nt: TGTGCCAGTAGTCGCCGGGACAGCGGGCCCGATGAGCAGTTCTTC; CDR3aa: CASSRRDSGPDEQFF
j_gene: TRBJ1-1; d_gene: -; v_gene: TRBV29-1; abundance: -; CDR3nt: TGCAGCGTTGTAGCCCCAGAGAACACTGAAGCTTTCTTT; CDR3aa: CSVVAPENTEAFF
j_gene: TRBJ2-5; d_gene: -; v_gene: TRBV5-5; abundance: -; CDR3nt: TGTGCCAGCGGAACTACCTTCCAAGAGACCCAGTACTTC; CDR3aa: CASGTTFQETQYF
j_gene: TRBJ1-1; d_gene: -; v_gene: TRBV12-3/TRBV12-4; abundance: -; CDR3nt: TGTGCCAGCAGTTTTCTTAACACTGAAGCTTTCTTT; CDR3aa: CASSFLNTEAFF
j_gene: TRBJ1-2; d_gene: TRBD1; v_gene: TRBV25-1; abundance: -; CDR3nt: TGTGCCAGCAGTCTATCCGGGACAGGAAACTATGGCTACACCTTC; CDR3aa: CASSLSGTGNYGYTF
j_gene: TRBJ1-3; d_gene: -; v_gene: TRBV29-1; abundance: -; CDR3nt: TGCAGCGGAACAGGGTCCGGAAACACCATATATTTT; CDR3aa: CSGTGSGNTIYF
j_gene: TRBJ2-7; d_gene: -; v_gene: TRBV11-2; abundance: few; CDR3nt: TGTGCCAGCAGCTTGACAGACACCGTGCAGTACTTC; CDR3aa: CASSLTDTVQYF
j_gene: TRBJ2-2; d_gene: -; v_gene: TRBV27; abundance: -; CDR3nt: TGTGCCAGCTCGGAGAGGGTTTTGGTGGCCGGGGAGCTGTTTTTT; CDR3aa: CASSERVLVAGELFF
j_gene: TRBJ2-7; d_gene: TRBD1; v_gene: TRBV5-4; abundance: -; CDR3nt: TGTGCCAGCAGCCGACAGGGGACGCTATACGAGCAGTACTTC; CDR3aa: CASSRQGTLYEQYF
j_gene: TRBJ2-1; d_gene: -; v_gene: TRBV9; abundance: -; CDR3nt: TGTGCCAGCAGCGTAGCTGTCCATGAGCAGTTCTTC; CDR3aa: CASSVAVHEQFF
j_gene: TRBJ2-7; d_gene: TRBD1; v_gene: TRBV27; abundance: -; CDR3nt: TGTGCCAGCAAAGGGGGACAGGGCGTCTACGAGCAGTACTTC; CDR3aa: CASKGGQGVYEQYF
j_gene: TRBJ2-1; d_gene: -; v_gene: TRBV27; abundance: -; CDR3nt: TGTGCCAGCAGTTTAGGCACCTCCTACAATGAGCAGTTCTTC; CDR3aa: CASSLGTSYNEQFF
j_gene: TRBJ2-7; d_gene: -; v_gene: TRBV30; abundance: once; CDR3nt: TGTGCCTGGAGTGACCCAGGGCGAAAGGGCAGCGAGCAGTACTTC; CDR3aa: CAWSDPGRKGSEQYF
j_gene: TRBJ2-7; d_gene: TRBD2; v_gene: TRBV29-1; abundance: once; CDR3nt: TGCAGCGTCGCTCCTAGCGGGAGGCTGGGGGAGCAGTACTTC; CDR3aa: CSVAPSGRLGEQYF
j_gene: TRBJ2-1; d_gene: TRBD2; v_gene: TRBV7-8; abundance: -; CDR3nt: TGTGCCAGCAGCTTAATAGCGGGAGAGAATGAGCAGTTCTTC; CDR3aa: CASSLIAGENEQFF
j_gene: TRBJ1-4; d_gene: TRBD1; v_gene: TRBV19; abundance: -; CDR3nt: TGTGCCAGTAGACGACAGGGGGATTCTAATGAAAAACTGTTTTTT; CDR3aa: CASRRQGDSNEKLFF
j_gene: TRBJ2-7; d_gene: TRBD2; v_gene: TRBV3-1/TRBV3-2; abundance: -; CDR3nt: TGTGCCAGCAGCCCAACTAGCGGGAACTACGAGCAGTACTTC; CDR3aa: CASSPTSGNYEQYF
j_gene: TRBJ2-7; d_gene: TRBD2; v_gene: TRBV2; abundance: once; CDR3nt: TGTGCCAGCAGCCGCCTGGGAGGGGAAGCCCACGAGCAGTACTTC; CDR3aa: CASSRLGGEAHEQYF
j_gene: TRBJ2-1; d_gene: -; v_gene: TRBV7-6; abundance: -; CDR3nt: TGTGCCAGCAGCTCAGGCGTTGAGCAGTTCTTC; CDR3aa: CASSSGVEQFF
j_gene: TRBJ2-7; d_gene: TRBD2; v_gene: TRBV5-1; abundance: -; CDR3nt: TGCGCCAGCAGCTTAGGACTAGCGGGAGGGCAACTAACCTACGAGCAGTACTTC; CDR3aa: CASSLGLAGGQLTYEQYF
j_gene: TRBJ2-7; d_gene: TRBD2; v_gene: TRBV15; abundance: -; CDR3nt: TGTGCCACCAGCCACCCTCTAGCTAGCGGGACCCCCTACGAGCAGTACTTC; CDR3aa: CATSHPLASGTPYEQYF
j_gene: TRBJ1-1; d_gene: -; v_gene: TRBV3-1/TRBV3-2; abundance: -; CDR3nt: TGTGCCAGCAGAATCGGACAGTCCGAAGCTTTCTTT; CDR3aa: CASRIGQSEAFF
j_gene: TRBJ1-2; d_gene: -; v_gene: TRBV19; abundance: -; CDR3nt: TGTGCCAGTAGTATTTCCACAGAAGAGTATGGCTACACCTTC; CDR3aa: CASSISTEEYGYTF
j_gene: TRBJ1-5; d_gene: -; v_gene: TRBV5-6; abundance: -; CDR3nt: TGTGCCAGCAGCTTAACGTGGGAATCGGGACAGCCCCAGCATTTT; CDR3aa: CASSLTWESGQPQHF
j_gene: TRBJ1-2; d_gene: -; v_gene: TRBV10-3; abundance: -; CDR3nt: TGTGCCATCAGGGAGGGACATTCAAACTATGGCTACACCTTC; CDR3aa: CAIREGHSNYGYTF
j_gene: TRBJ1-3; d_gene: -; v_gene: TRBV7-2; abundance: -; CDR3nt: TGTGCCAGCAGCCCGGACTCTGGCTCTGGAAACACCATATATTTT; CDR3aa: CASSPDSGSGNTIYF
j_gene: TRBJ1-2; d_gene: TRBD1; v_gene: TRBV7-8; abundance: once; CDR3nt: TGTGCCAGCAGCTTATTGATTGCGGACAGGGCTGTTTCGGGCTATGGCTACACCTTC; CDR3aa: CASSLLIADRAVSGYGYTF
j_gene: TRBJ2-2; d_gene: TRBD2; v_gene: TRBV11-3; abundance: -; CDR3nt: TGTGCCAGCGGGAGGGTCTTGAACGGGGAGCTGTTTTTT; CDR3aa: CASGRVLNGELFF
j_gene: TRBJ2-5; d_gene: -; v_gene: TRBV7-8; abundance: -; CDR3nt: TGTGCCAGCAGCTTAGCGGGGCATGTGGGGATCGGGGAGACCCAGTACTTC; CDR3aa: CASSLAGHVGIGETQYF
j_gene: TRBJ2-1; d_gene: -; v_gene: TRBV6-6; abundance: -; CDR3nt: TGTGCCAGCAGCCCTGGTCGGCCTAGCTCCTACAATGAGCAGTTCTTC; CDR3aa: CASSPGRPSSYNEQFF
j_gene: TRBJ2-7; d_gene: TRBD2; v_gene: TRBV11-3; abundance: -; CDR3nt: TGTGCCAGCAGCCCCCCCACTAGCGGGATGTTCGGCGAGCAGTACTTC; CDR3aa: CASSPPTSGMFGEQYF
j_gene: TRBJ1-3; d_gene: -; v_gene: TRBV7-6; abundance: -; CDR3nt: TGTGCCAGCAGCTTAAACACTGGAAACACCATATATTTT; CDR3aa: CASSLNTGNTIYF
j_gene: TRBJ2-2; d_gene: -; v_gene: TRBV24-1; abundance: few; CDR3nt: TGTGCCACCAGTGATTTCACAGGGACCACCGGGGAGCTGTTTTTT; CDR3aa: CATSDFTGTTGELFF
j_gene: TRBJ1-1; d_gene: -; v_gene: TRBV6-4; abundance: -; CDR3nt: TGTGCCAGCAGGCTTGACGGGGAGTCAGCTGAAGCTTTCTTT; CDR3aa: CASRLDGESAEAFF
j_gene: TRBJ2-4; d_gene: TRBD1; v_gene: TRBV6-5; abundance: -; CDR3nt: TGTGCCAGCAGTCGGGACAGTAAAAACATTCAGTACTTC; CDR3aa: CASSRDSKNIQYF
j_gene: TRBJ2-7; d_gene: -; v_gene: TRBV27; abundance: -; CDR3nt: TGTGCCAGCAGTTTCAACAGTAACCATAAGCAGTACTTC; CDR3aa: CASSFNSNHKQYF